A single sample is the source of the 12 T cell receptor beta chains below, sequenced in a study of blood T cells in healthy people across ages. PCR was performed a second time for about 6 to 12 cycles using a sample-barcoded 5' primer and a J-beta primer mix. TCRdb itself ran the 5' RACE reads through MiXCR, one entry per CDR3 protein. This sample has under 1,100,000 distinct CDR3 sequences, with under 30% found just once. The same specimen was also included in a second study, on T cells of mothers and their children.

Material for sequencing was blood. All receptors derive from a girl aged 2 to 9 in good health.

This clonotype was seen only a few times. The chain recombines TRBV20-1 with TRBJ2-2, with a weak D call TRBD1 (5 bases). Germline loops: CDR1 DFQATT, CDR2 SNEGSKA (reference sequence). The CDR3 covers 15 residues. Deletions cut 6 bases from V and 2 bases from J, with 16 bases between. This CDR3 is CSAKLRTPNTGELFF. CDR3 DNA: TGCAGTGCAAAGCTCAGGACACCTAACACCGGGGAGCTGTTTTTT.

This rearrangement joins TRBV27 to TRBJ2-5, with 7 bases identical to TRBD2. CDR3 length: 11 residues. Germline V gene lookup returns CDR1 MNHEY and CDR2 SMNVEV (reference sequence). With V trimmed by 10 bases and J by 11 bases, 10 bases remained unmatched. The CDR3 DNA reads as TGTGCCACCGGACCGAGCGGGGAGCAGTACTTC. This translates into CATGPSGEQYF.

The V gene is TRBV7-2, the J gene TRBJ1-6; D is undetermined. Trimming took 5 bases from V and 5 from J, leaving 13 bases between them. The CDR3 is 15 amino acids. CDR1 SGHTA and CDR2 FQGNSA come from the germline V gene. The CDR3 DNA reads TGTGCCAGCAGCGTCTCCGGGCCCGATAATTCACCCCTCCACTTT. This gives the protein CASSVSGPDNSPLHF. The variable domain in full, with the rest retrieved from reference TRBV7-2 and TRBJ1-6, is GAGVSQSPSNKVTEKGKDVELRCDPISGHTALYWYRQSLGQGLEFLIYFQGNSAPDKSGLPSDRFSAERTGGSVSTLTIQRTQQEDSAVYLCASSVSGPDNSPLHFGNGTRLTVT.

The rearrangement uses TRBV10-3 and TRBJ2-5; TRBD1 matches 7 bases. In germline, CDR1 is ENHRY, CDR2 SYGVKD. J was trimmed by 5 bases and V by 10 bases; bases with no gene match: 7. The CDR3 extends over 12 amino acids. CDR3 protein: CATRQGRETQYF. DNA for the CDR3: TGTGCCACCAGACAGGGAAGGGAGACCCAGTACTTC.

The chain recombines TRBV9 with TRBJ2-3; either TRBD1 or TRBD2 may supply D (6 bases each). The CDR3 contains 15 residues. CDR1 is SGDLS, CDR2 YYNGEE, per germline. V was trimmed by 0 bases and J by 2 bases, leaving 10 bases between them. The CDR3 nucleotides are TGTGCCAGCAGCGTAGAGGGGGGCAACACAGATACGCAGTATTTT. This codes for CASSVEGGNTDTQYF.

A few counts support this clonotype. In DNA form, the CDR3 reads TGTGCCAGCAGCCATACTAGCGGGGGGTTCTCCTCCTACGAGCAGTACTTC. Translated, it gives CASSHTSGGFSSYEQYF. The J gene is TRBJ2-7, the V gene TRBV3-1, with 12 bases lining up with TRBD2. The germline V gene has CDR1 LGHDT and CDR2 YNNKEL (reference sequence). V gave up 3 bases and J gave up 0 bases; unmatched junction bases: 6. The CDR3 totals 17 residues.

V is TRBV7-9 and J is TRBJ1-1; D call uncertain. The CDR3 is made up of 14 amino acids. Germline V CDR1 and CDR2: SEHNR, FQNEAQ (reference sequence). The ends were cut back, 1 base at V and 1 base at J, with 7 bases in the middle. The CDR3 is CASSLEPTNTEAFF. For the CDR3, the DNA is TGTGCCAGCAGCTTAGAACCGACGAACACTGAAGCTTTCTTT. Full variable domain (rest looked up from reference TRBV7-9 and TRBJ1-1): DTGVSQNPRHKITKRGQNVTFRCDPISEHNRLYWYRQTLGQGPEFLTYFQNEAQLEKSRLLSDRFSAERPKGSFSTLEIQRTEQGDSAMYLCASSLEPTNTEAFFGQGTRLTVV.

There are a few counts of this clonotype. V usage is TRBV11-2 and J usage is TRBJ1-2, with D hard to call. Trimming shortened V by 6 bases and J by 4 bases, and 9 bases separated the two germline ends. The germline gives CDR1 SGHAT, CDR2 FQNNGV. This CDR3 comprises 12 residues. As DNA, the CDR3 is TGTGCCAGCAGTCAAGTTGGCTATGGCTACACCTTC. Translation: CASSQVGYGYTF.

There are a few counts of this clonotype. The conserved final phenylalanine or tryptophan is absent from the CDR3, which likely points to a read error. The chain uses TRBV7-2 and TRBJ2-4, with TRBD1 matching over 9 bases. Trimming removed 2 bases from V and 4 bases from J; junction bases left unmatched: 3. The CDR3 totals 15 residues. The germline CDR1 and CDR2 sequences are SGHTA and FQGNSA. CDR3 amino acids: CASSLIDRGKNIQYL. CDR3 in DNA: TGTGCCAGCAGCTTAATAGACAGGGGGAAAAACATTCAGTACCTC.

This clonotype has a handful of counts. This rearrangement joins TRBV3-1 to TRBJ2-7; D may match TRBD1 or TRBD2 (5 bases each). Looked up from germline, CDR1 is LGHDT and CDR2 is YNNKEL (reference sequence). Trimming left V 4 bases short and J 3 bases short, with 16 bases between. The CDR3 covers 15 residues. Written as DNA, the CDR3 is TGTGCCAGCAGCCGAACCGGGGCAGGGTTCTACGAGCAGTACTTC. It encodes CASSRTGAGFYEQYF.

This clonotype appeared a few times. The chain carries TRBV5-1 and TRBJ1-4; D possibly corresponds to TRBD1 (5 bases). Germline CDR1 is SGHRS and CDR2 is YFSETQ. CDR3 length equals 15 residues. Trimming shortened V by 0 bases and J by 6 bases, and 12 bases separated the two germline ends. The CDR3 region is CASSLAIGADEKLFF. Here the CDR3 DNA reads TGCGCCAGCAGCTTGGCCATAGGGGCGGATGAAAAACTGTTTTTT.

The rearrangement links TRBV5-1 to TRBJ2-3; D not certain. With 7 bases removed from V and 0 bases from J, the gap between germline ends came to 12 bases. The length of the CDR3 is 14 residues. Germline V lookup: CDR1 SGHRS, CDR2 YFSETQ. For the CDR3, the DNA is TGCGCCAGCGGCATTCAGCCTAGCACAGATACGCAGTATTTT. This encodes CASGIQPSTDTQYF. The full variable domain, with the rest looked up from reference TRBV5-1 and TRBJ2-3, is KAGVTQTPRYLIKTRGQQVTLSCSPISGHRSVSWYQQTPGQGLQFLFEYFSETQRNKGNFPGRFSGRQFSNSRSEMNVSTLELGDSALYLCASGIQPSTDTQYFGPGTRLTVL.